This T cell receptor (beta chain) stems from a study of spatial heterogeneity in lung cancer. There are a few counts of this clonotype. All TCR cDNA molecules were individually tagged with a unique molecular identifier. TCRdb re-called the 5' RACE reads through MiXCR, storing one row per CDR3 protein. The sample carries approximately 44,000 distinct CDR3 sequences, roughly 13% recorded once. Time point reported: sample taken at primary tumor resection. There were some 76 donors, all of them untreated patients with early-stage non-small cell lung cancer. Researchers sequenced whole RNA taken from tumor, nontumor lung or frozen PBMC without sorting. The CDR3 contains 15 residues. V shed 0 bases and J 4 bases; nucleotides not matched to a gene: 3. Germline lookup yields CDR1 SGHRS and CDR2 YFSETQ.

This TCR derives from a male donor with early-stage non-small cell lung cancer. Specimen: PBMCs, collected at surgery. The rearrangement joins TRBV5-1 to TRBJ2-3; 9 bases fit TRBD1. The CDR3 protein is CASSLEGTGPDTQYF. Here the CDR3 DNA reads TGCGCCAGCAGCTTGGAGGGGACAGGGCCAGATACGCAGTATTTT.